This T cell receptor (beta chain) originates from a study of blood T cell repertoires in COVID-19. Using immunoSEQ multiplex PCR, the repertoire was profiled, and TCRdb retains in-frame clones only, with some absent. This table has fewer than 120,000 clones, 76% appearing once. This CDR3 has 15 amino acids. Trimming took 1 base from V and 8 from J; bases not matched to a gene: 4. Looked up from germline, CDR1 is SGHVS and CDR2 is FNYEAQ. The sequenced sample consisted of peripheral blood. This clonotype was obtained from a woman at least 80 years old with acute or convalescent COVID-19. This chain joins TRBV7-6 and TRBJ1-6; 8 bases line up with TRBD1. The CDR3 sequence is CASSLGTGYDSPLHF. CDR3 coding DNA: TGTGCCAGCAGCTTAGGGACAGGGTATGATTCACCCCTCCACTTT.